These 10 T cell receptor beta chains share one sample of origin, sequenced in a study of shared clonotypes between healthy human individuals. Some clones are missing from TCRdb's copy, which holds only in-frame ones; the method was immunoSEQ multiplex PCR. The sample includes about 320,000 clones, around 86% of them seen just once. Specimen: memory CD8+ T cells sorted from blood. The subset: CD45RO+ cells pooled with CCR7-negative TemRA cells. These receptors all stem from a man aged 18 to 35 in good health.

V usage is TRBV13 and J usage is TRBJ1-1; perhaps TRBD1 as D (5 bases). CDR1 is PRHDT and CDR2 is FYEKMQ in the germline V gene (reference sequence). The CDR3 is 15 amino acids. Trimming left V 5 bases short and J 3 bases short, with 16 bases between. The CDR3 sequence is CASSREGEGHTEAFF. CDR3 coding DNA: TGTGCCAGCAGCCGCGAAGGGGAAGGCCACACTGAAGCTTTCTTT.

This clone occurred once. The chain carries TRBV10-2 and TRBJ2-3, with TRBD2 identical over 11 bases. This CDR3 comprises 14 residues. The junction had 3 bases not matched to a gene; V was cut back by 6 bases and J by 4 bases. Germline CDR1 is WSHSY and CDR2 is SAAADI. CDR3: CASRIAGGPDTQYF. As DNA, the CDR3 is TGCGCCAGCAGGATAGCGGGAGGGCCAGATACGCAGTATTTT.

The V call is TRBV4-1, the J call TRBJ1-2; tentatively, D is TRBD1 (5 bases). V was trimmed by 0 bases and J by 4 bases, leaving 12 bases between them. The CDR3 is made up of 15 amino acids. Germline V gene lookup returns CDR1 MGHRA and CDR2 YSYEKL. DNA of the CDR3: TGCGCCAGCAGCCAAGATGCAGGGCGCTTCTATGGCTACACCTTC. It encodes CASSQDAGRFYGYTF.

The chain is built from TRBV2 and TRBJ1-2, with 8 bases that match TRBD1. The CDR3 length is 19 residues. The germline CDR1 and CDR2 sequences are SNHLY and FYNNEI. V was pared by 8 bases and J by 4 bases, with 24 bases of the junction left unmatched. The CDR3 region is CASEGTKTGVDLIGYGYTF. CDR3 in DNA: TGTGCCAGCGAAGGGACTAAGACAGGGGTAGACCTTATAGGCTATGGCTACACCTTC.

The V call is TRBV2, the J call TRBJ2-5; D is ambiguous. The V gene's germline CDR1 is SNHLY and CDR2 FYNNEI. This CDR3 is 14 amino acids long. Trimming took 3 bases from V and 3 from J, leaving 11 bases between them. The CDR3 nucleotides are TGTGCCAGCAGTGACCAGCCCGCCAAAGAGACCCAGTACTTC. Translated, it gives CASSDQPAKETQYF.

A remark on this clone: Other DNA sequences from this sample encode an identical CDR3 as well. The gene calls are TRBV28 and TRBJ2-3; weak D call: TRBD1 (6 bases). V gave up 2 bases and J gave up 3 bases, with 12 bases separating them. This CDR3 is built from 15 residues. CDR1 is MDHEN and CDR2 is SYDVKM in the germline V gene. CDR3 nucleotides: TGTGCCAGCAGTTTAACAGGGAGCAGTACAGATACGCAGTATTTT. Residues: CASSLTGSSTDTQYF.

The chain couples TRBV29-1 to TRBJ2-3; no reliable D call. Germline V gives CDR1 SQVTM, CDR2 ANQGSEA. V lost 4 bases and J 1 base, leaving 6 bases between the germline ends. This CDR3 has 12 residues. The CDR3 is CSVVQGTDTQYF. For the CDR3, the DNA is TGCAGCGTTGTGCAGGGCACAGATACGCAGTATTTT.

This chain links TRBV5-4 with TRBJ2-7; 8 bases line up with TRBD1. After removal of 4 bases from V and 5 bases from J, the junction contained 11 bases not matched to a gene. This CDR3 contains 15 residues. Looked up from germline, CDR1 is SGHNT and CDR2 is YYREEE (reference sequence). The DNA of the CDR3 is TGTGCCAGCAGCGAGACGGGACAGGTGGTTGACGAGCAGTACTTC. It specifies CASSETGQVVDEQYF.

The gene calls are TRBV30 and TRBJ2-7, with unresolved D. The germline gives CDR1 GTSNPN, CDR2 SVGIG (reference sequence). V lost 3 bases to trimming and J lost 7 bases, with 16 bases between them. This CDR3 is built from 13 residues. In nucleotides, the CDR3 is TGTGCCTGGAGGGAGACGGCAACGCGGGAGCAGTACTTC. Protein product: CAWRETATREQYF.

The genes are TRBV18 and TRBJ1-6; 8 bases align to TRBD1. Germline loops: CDR1 KGHSH, CDR2 LQKENI. The V segment lost 2 bases and the J segment 0 bases; nucleotides outside the gene matches: 6. The CDR3 runs 18 residues. The CDR3 is CASSPTRGHLSYNSPLHF. In DNA, the CDR3 is TGTGCCAGCTCACCAACCAGGGGGCACCTCTCCTATAATTCACCCCTCCACTTT.